This is a list of T cell receptor beta chains from one sample in a study of early T cells in non-severe SARS-CoV-2 infection. TCRdb fed the 5' RACE reads into MiXCR, producing one record per CDR3 protein. The table includes around 99,000 distinct CDR3 sequences, approximately 17% detected once. Material: whole blood, obtained at baseline. The receptors come from an adult who was a healthcare worker with PCR-confirmed SARS-CoV-2 infection or an uninfected control (not recorded which). Both conserved end residues are part of each CDR3. A D gene is named only where the DNA matches it firmly. Clone size, where shown, is once, few, many, or a class for clones that have expanded.

TGCAGTGCCCATCCGACGGGCGGCAGAGAGACCCAGTACTTC | CSAHPTGGRETQYF | TRBV20-1 | . | . | TRBJ2-5
TGTGCCAGCAGCTCACGGATAACCCCCGGGACCCAAGAGACCCAGTACTTC | CASSSRITPGTQETQYF | TRBV7-2 | few | . | TRBJ2-5
TGCGCCAGCAGCCAGTCGGACAGGAGCTATGGCTACACCTTC | CASSQSDRSYGYTF | TRBV4-1 | . | TRBD1 | TRBJ1-2
TGCAGTGCAAGACTAGTCGAGCAGTACTTC | CSARLVEQYF | TRBV20-1 | . | . | TRBJ2-7
TGCAGAGCGGGGGACAGGCTCTACGAGCAGTACTTC | CRAGDRLYEQYF | TRBV20-1 | few | . | TRBJ2-7
TGTGCCAGCAGTCGACTAGCGAACACAGATACGCAGTATTTT | CASSRLANTDTQYF | TRBV7-9 | few | TRBD2 | TRBJ2-3
TGTGCCAGCAGCGGGACATCTAACTATGGCTACACCTTC | CASSGTSNYGYTF | TRBV9 | few | . | TRBJ1-2
TGTGCCAGCAAAGCGGGAGGAACTGTGACCTACGAGCAGTACTTC | CASKAGGTVTYEQYF | TRBV21-1 | few | . | TRBJ2-7
TGCGCCAGCAGCCAAGATCGGCTAGCGGGAGGTACAGATACGCAGTATTTT | CASSQDRLAGGTDTQYF | TRBV4-1 | . | TRBD2 | TRBJ2-3
TGCGCCAGCAGCCAAGAGGGGCGGGAGAGCACAGATACGCAGTATTTT | CASSQEGRESTDTQYF | TRBV4-3 | few | TRBD2 | TRBJ2-3
TGCGCCAGCTCGCTTGGACTAGCGGGAGGACGAGATACGCAGTATTTT | CASSLGLAGGRDTQYF | TRBV4-1 | . | TRBD2 | TRBJ2-3
TGCAGTGCAACTGGGACTAGCCGCGCAGATACGCAGTATTTT | CSATGTSRADTQYF | TRBV20-1 | many | TRBD2 | TRBJ2-3
TGTGCCAGCAGTCCGACGTTAGCGTTACCCTACGAGCAGTACTTC | CASSPTLALPYEQYF | TRBV28 | few | . | TRBJ2-7
TGCGCCAGCGGTCAAGCGGCCCCAAGGGAGACCCAGTACTTC | CASGQAAPRETQYF | TRBV5-1 | many | . | TRBJ2-5
TGTGCCAGCAGCTTAGAAGCGGGAGTGTCGTCAGATACGCAGTATTTT | CASSLEAGVSSDTQYF | TRBV7-2 | . | TRBD2 | TRBJ2-3
TGCAGTGCTAGAGGGTTAAGGACAGGGCCAAGTAAAGAGACCCAGTACTTC | CSARGLRTGPSKETQYF | TRBV20-1 | few | TRBD1 | TRBJ2-5
TGTGTCAGCTCACCTCCAGGGTCTGGGGCCAACGTCCTGACTTTC | CVSSPPGSGANVLTF | TRBV18 | few | . | TRBJ2-6
TGTGCCAGCAGCCAAGTAAGCTCCTACGAGCAGTACTTC | CASSQVSSYEQYF | TRBV14 | many | . | TRBJ2-7
TGTGCCAGCAGCTCCCAGCGGGAGGAAACGCACTTC | CASSSQREETHF | TRBV7-9 | medium-sized | TRBD2 | TRBJ2-1
TGCAGCGGGGGGGACGACTCCTACGAGCAGTACTTC | CSGGDDSYEQYF | TRBV29-1 | few | . | TRBJ2-7
TGCAGCGTTGGAATCAACTCTGGGGCCAACGTCCTGACTTTC | CSVGINSGANVLTF | TRBV29-1 | few | . | TRBJ2-6
TGTGCCAGCAGTGACAGGGCTGCAGATACGCAGTATTTT | CASSDRAADTQYF | TRBV28 | . | TRBD1 | TRBJ2-3
TGTGCCAGCAGTCAGGCAGGTTCGTCCGGCTACACCTTC | CASSQAGSSGYTF | TRBV3-1 | few | . | TRBJ1-2
TGCAGTCTCAGACTAGCGGGAGACAATGAGCAGTTCTTC | CSLRLAGDNEQFF | TRBV20-1 | few | TRBD2 | TRBJ2-1
TGTGCCAGCGGTGAGCTGGGAGCTAAGATAGCTTTCTTT | CASGELGAKIAFF | TRBV18 | few | . | TRBJ1-1
TGTGCCAGCAGTTTTTACAGCCCCACTCACTACGAGCAGTACTTC | CASSFYSPTHYEQYF | TRBV12-3/TRBV12-4 | few | . | TRBJ2-7
TGTGCCAGCAGCCAACGATCCTACGAGCAGTACTTC | CASSQRSYEQYF | TRBV3-1 | . | . | TRBJ2-7